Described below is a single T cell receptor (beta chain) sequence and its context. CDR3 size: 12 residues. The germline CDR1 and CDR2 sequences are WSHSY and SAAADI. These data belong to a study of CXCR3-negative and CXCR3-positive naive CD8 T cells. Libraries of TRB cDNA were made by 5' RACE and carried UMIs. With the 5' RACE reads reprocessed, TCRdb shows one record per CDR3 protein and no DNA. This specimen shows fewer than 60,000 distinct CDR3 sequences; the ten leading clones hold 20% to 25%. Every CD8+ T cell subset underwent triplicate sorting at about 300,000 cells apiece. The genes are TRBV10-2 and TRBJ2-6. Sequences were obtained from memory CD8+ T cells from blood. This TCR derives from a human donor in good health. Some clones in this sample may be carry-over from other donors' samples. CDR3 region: CASKKGANVLTF.